The 2 T cell receptor beta chains presented below share a single source sample, sequenced in a study of early T cells in non-severe SARS-CoV-2 infection. Each CDR3 protein is one row after TCRdb ran MiXCR on the 5' RACE reads. Of nearly 90,000 distinct CDR3 sequences in the sample, under 15% were seen once. Material for sequencing was whole blood. These receptors all stem from an adult who was a healthcare worker with PCR-confirmed SARS-CoV-2 infection or an uninfected control (not recorded which).

Only a few counts were recorded for this clonotype. The chain joins TRBV5-6 to TRBJ2-7; D is possibly TRBD2 (5 bases). Germline CDR1 is SGHDT and CDR2 is YYEEEE. The CDR3 extends over 13 amino acids. Trimming removed 6 bases at V and 0 bases at J, with 10 bases between. The CDR3 DNA is TGTGCCAGCATCCTAGGGAGCTCCTACGAGCAGTACTTC. Protein product: CASILGSSYEQYF.

This clonotype was seen many times. The CDR3 spells CASIRDTGSTYEQYF. The CDR3 coding sequence is TGTGCCAGCATTAGAGATACAGGGTCCACCTACGAGCAGTACTTC. The V gene is TRBV2, the J gene TRBJ2-7; tentative D call: TRBD1 (6 bases). V lost 7 bases to trimming and J lost 2 bases, with 18 bases between them. CDR3 length: 15 amino acids. Per germline, CDR1 SNHLY and CDR2 FYNNEI. The full variable domain, with the rest looked up from reference TRBV2 and TRBJ2-7, is EPEVTQTPSHQVTQMGQEVILRCVPISNHLYFYWYRQILGQKVEFLVSFYNNEISEKSEIFDDQFSVERPDGSNFTLKIRSTKLEDSAMYFCASIRDTGSTYEQYFGPGTRLTVT.